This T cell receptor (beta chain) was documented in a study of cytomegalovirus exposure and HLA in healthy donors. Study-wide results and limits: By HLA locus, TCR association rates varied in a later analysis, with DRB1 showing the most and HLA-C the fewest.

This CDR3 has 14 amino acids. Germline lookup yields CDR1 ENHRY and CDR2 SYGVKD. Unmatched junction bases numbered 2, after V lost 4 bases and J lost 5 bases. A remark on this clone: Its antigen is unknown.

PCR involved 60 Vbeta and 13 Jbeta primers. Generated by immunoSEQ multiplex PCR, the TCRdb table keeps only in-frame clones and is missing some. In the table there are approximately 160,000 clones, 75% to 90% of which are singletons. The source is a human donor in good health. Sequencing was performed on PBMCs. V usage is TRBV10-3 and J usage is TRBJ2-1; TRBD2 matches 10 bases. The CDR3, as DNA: TGTGCCATCAGTGCAGCGGGGGGGGACAATGAGCAGTTCTTC. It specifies CAISAAGGDNEQFF.